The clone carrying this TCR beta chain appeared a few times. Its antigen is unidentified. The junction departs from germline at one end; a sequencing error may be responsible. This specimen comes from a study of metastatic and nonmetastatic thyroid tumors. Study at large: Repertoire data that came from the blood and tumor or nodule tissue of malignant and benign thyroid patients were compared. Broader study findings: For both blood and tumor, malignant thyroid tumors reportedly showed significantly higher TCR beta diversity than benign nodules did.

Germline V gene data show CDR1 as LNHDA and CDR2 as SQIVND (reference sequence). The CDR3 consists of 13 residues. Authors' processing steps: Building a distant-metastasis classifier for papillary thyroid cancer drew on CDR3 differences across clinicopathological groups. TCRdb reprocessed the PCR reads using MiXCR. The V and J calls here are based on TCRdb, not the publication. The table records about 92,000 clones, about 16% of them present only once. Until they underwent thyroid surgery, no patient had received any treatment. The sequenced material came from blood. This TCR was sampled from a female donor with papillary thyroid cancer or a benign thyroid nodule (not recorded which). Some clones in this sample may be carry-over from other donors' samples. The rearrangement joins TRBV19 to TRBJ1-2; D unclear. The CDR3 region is CDSSRPHLYGYTF. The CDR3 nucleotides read TGTGACAGTAGTAGGCCCCACTTGTATGGGTACACCTTC.